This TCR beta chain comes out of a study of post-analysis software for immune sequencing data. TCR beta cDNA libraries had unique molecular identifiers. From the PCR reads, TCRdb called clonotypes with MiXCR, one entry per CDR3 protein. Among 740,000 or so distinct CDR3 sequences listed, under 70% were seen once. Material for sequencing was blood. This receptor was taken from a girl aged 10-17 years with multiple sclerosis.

The CDR3 DNA reads as TGTGCCAGCAGCCCTGGTAGGGGTCAGCCCCAGCATTTT. Its translation is CASSPGRGQPQHF. The V call is TRBV7-8, the J call TRBJ1-5, with D maybe TRBD1 (5 bases). The germline CDR1 and CDR2 sequences are SGHVS and FQNEAQ. The CDR3 runs 13 residues. The V and J ends lost 5 bases and 6 bases respectively, with 11 bases between them.